Listed below are T cell receptor beta chains from one sample, sequenced in a study of blood T cells in healthy people across ages. TCRdb called the 5' RACE reads again in MiXCR, with one record for every CDR3 protein. This sample has approximately 900,000 distinct CDR3 sequences; 45% to 50% occur once, and the top ten carry about an eighth. The sequencing sample was made of blood. These receptors originate from a man aged 25-40 years in good health. Each CDR3 is given with its conserved first and last residue. D genes are given only for firm matches. Where a row states a size, it is once, few, many or the class of an expanded clone; other rows omit it.

D,V,size,J,DNA,CDR3
.,TRBV4-1,.,TRBJ1-6,TGCGCCAGCAGCCAAGGAGCAGATAGGAGCTCCTATAATTCACCCCTCCACTTT,CASSQGADRSSYNSPLHF
.,TRBV12-3/TRBV12-4,.,TRBJ2-5,TGTGCCAGCACCCAAAGGGCGATAGGGGAGACCCAGTACTTC,CASTQRAIGETQYF
TRBD1,TRBV3-1,.,TRBJ1-2,TGTGCCAGCAGCCCGGGACAGGGCACTCATGTTAGCTACACCTTC,CASSPGQGTHVSYTF
TRBD1,TRBV4-3,.,TRBJ2-2,TGCGCCAGCAGCCAAGCCCGGGACAGACACACCGGGGAGCTGTTTTTT,CASSQARDRHTGELFF
.,TRBV5-1,.,TRBJ2-7,TGCGCCAGCAGCTTCAGACGGAGTCTCGAGCAGTACTTC,CASSFRRSLEQYF
TRBD1,TRBV3-1,few,TRBJ1-2,TGTGCCAGCAGCGACTTGGGACAGGGACCCTATGGCTACACCTTC,CASSDLGQGPYGYTF
.,TRBV4-2,few,TRBJ2-7,TGTGCCAGCAGCTCAGCACTAGACCCCTACGAGCAGTACTTC,CASSSALDPYEQYF
.,TRBV4-3,.,TRBJ2-1,TGCGCCAGCAGCCAAGAATTGGGCGGTGTCACCTACAATGAGCAGTTCTTC,CASSQELGGVTYNEQFF
.,TRBV4-1,.,TRBJ2-7,TGCGCCAGCAGCCCCGGACTGTCCTACGGGCAGTACTTC,CASSPGLSYGQYF
.,TRBV29-1,.,TRBJ1-1,TGCAGCGTTGACGCCGCCGGGGTTGAAGCTTTCTTT,CSVDAAGVEAFF
.,TRBV20-1,.,TRBJ2-3,TGCGGTGCTAGAGATACACGGGAGTTGGATACGCAGTATTTT,CGARDTRELDTQYF
.,TRBV20-1,.,TRBJ2-5,TGCAGTGCTAGCTGGGGCGTCGAAGAGACCCAGTACTTC,CSASWGVEETQYF
TRBD2,TRBV20-1,.,TRBJ2-3,TGCAGTGCTAGACCGACTAGCGGGGGGGCCGTAGATACGCAGTATTTT,CSARPTSGGAVDTQYF
.,TRBV12-3/TRBV12-4,.,TRBJ2-1,TGTGCCAGCAGTTGGAACTCCCCAGAGCAGTTCTTC,CASSWNSPEQFF
.,TRBV5-6,.,TRBJ2-7,TGTGCCAGCGGCAGTTTAACCTACGAGCAGTACTTC,CASGSLTYEQYF
.,TRBV6-5,many,TRBJ2-3,TGTGCCAGCAGTTACTCGAATCGGGGCACAGATACGCAGTATTTT,CASSYSNRGTDTQYF
.,TRBV20-1,many,TRBJ2-1,TGCAGTGCATATACAGGCCCAAATGAGCAGTTCTTC,CSAYTGPNEQFF
.,TRBV4-1,.,TRBJ1-2,TGCGCCAGCAGCCAAGATAAGGAGACTAACTATGGCTACACCTTC,CASSQDKETNYGYTF
TRBD2,TRBV18,.,TRBJ2-3,TGTGCCAGCTCCCGTTTGTCTAGCGGAAGCACAGATACGCAGTATTTT,CASSRLSSGSTDTQYF
.,TRBV7-9,.,TRBJ2-1,TGTGCCAGCAGCCCAAGATTGTCTGAGACCCAGTTCTTC,CASSPRLSETQFF
TRBD2,TRBV7-2,.,TRBJ2-5,TGTGCCAGCAGCTTCTATAGCGGGGCTGATGAGACCCAGTACTTC,CASSFYSGADETQYF
TRBD1,TRBV29-1,.,TRBJ2-7,TGCAGCGTTGTGAGCAGGGGGTTCAACGAGCAGTACTTC,CSVVSRGFNEQYF
.,TRBV12-3/TRBV12-4,few,TRBJ1-5,TGTGCCAGCAGTTTAAGCCTAGGACGAGATCAGCCCCAGCATTTT,CASSLSLGRDQPQHF
.,TRBV4-3,.,TRBJ2-7,TGCGCCAGCAGCCAACATCCGGCGGGAAGTTATTACGAGCAGTACTTC,CASSQHPAGSYYEQYF
TRBD1,TRBV29-1,.,TRBJ2-2,TGCAGCGTGCAGGGGGACCTTGCGAACACCGGGGAGCTGTTTTTT,CSVQGDLANTGELFF
.,TRBV13,.,TRBJ1-1,TGTGCCAGCAGCTCGGGCCTGGACACTGAAGCTTTCTTT,CASSSGLDTEAFF
.,TRBV7-2,.,TRBJ2-7,TGTGCCAGCAGTGACGGGGACGGTCACTACGAGCAGTACTTC,CASSDGDGHYEQYF
.,TRBV6-2/TRBV6-3,.,TRBJ2-3,TGTGCCAGCAGACCGGGGGTAGGCACAGATACGCAGTATTTT,CASRPGVGTDTQYF
.,TRBV27,once,TRBJ2-7,TGTGCCAGCAGTTTATCCCCAGGCGGGCAGCAGTACTTC,CASSLSPGGQQYF
TRBD2,TRBV10-3,.,TRBJ2-7,TGTGCCATCAGTGAGTCGCGGACTAGCGGGGGCTCCTACGAGCAGTACTTC,CAISESRTSGGSYEQYF
TRBD1,TRBV10-3,.,TRBJ2-5,TGTGCCATCAGCGCGGACAGGGTATTGGAGACCCAGTACTTC,CAISADRVLETQYF
TRBD2,TRBV5-1,.,TRBJ2-1,TGCGCCAGCAGCTCCCGGGGTAGCGGGGGGGATAATGAGCAGTTCTTC,CASSSRGSGGDNEQFF
.,TRBV7-9,.,TRBJ2-4,TGTGCCCTGGAGGGGGGGGTACTAGCCAAAAACATTCAGTACTTC,CALEGGVLAKNIQYF
.,TRBV15,few,TRBJ1-2,TGTGCCACCAGCAGAGATCAATCGGCGGGGAACTATGGCTACACCTTC,CATSRDQSAGNYGYTF
.,TRBV29-1,few,TRBJ2-7,TGCAGCGTTGGACAGCAGAGCTACGAGCAGTACTTC,CSVGQQSYEQYF
TRBD1,TRBV6-1,few,TRBJ2-7,TGTGCCAGCAGAGGGACAGCGCACACCTACGAGCAGTACTTC,CASRGTAHTYEQYF
.,TRBV7-2,.,TRBJ1-1,TGTGCCAGCAGCCCCAATACCGGGACACCGAACACTGAAGCTTTCTTT,CASSPNTGTPNTEAFF
.,TRBV4-2,.,TRBJ2-1,TGTGCCAGCAGCCAAGAAAGGGATGAGCAGTTCTTC,CASSQERDEQFF
.,TRBV13,.,TRBJ1-6,TGTGCCAGCAGCTTAGGGCGGAGCTCCTATAATTCACCCCTCCACTTT,CASSLGRSSYNSPLHF
TRBD1,TRBV5-1,.,TRBJ2-7,TGCGCCAGCAGTCGCCCGGGACAGCTTAGCTCCTACGAGCAGTACTTC,CASSRPGQLSSYEQYF
.,TRBV27,.,TRBJ1-1,TGTGCCAGCACCTCCCCCGGGGGCACTGAAGCTTTCTTT,CASTSPGGTEAFF
TRBD1,TRBV20-1,few,TRBJ1-2,TGCAGTGCTAGAGGGGACAGGGATTGGGGTGGCTACACCTTC,CSARGDRDWGGYTF
.,TRBV29-1,.,TRBJ1-1,TGCAGCGTTGCTCAGGGGCAGAACACTGAAGCTTTCTTT,CSVAQGQNTEAFF
TRBD1,TRBV7-8,few,TRBJ2-3,TGTGCCAGCAGGCCACCGACAGGGAAGGACACAGATACGCAGTATTTT,CASRPPTGKDTDTQYF
.,TRBV20-1,.,TRBJ2-7,TGCAGTGCTGGGTCCCCGCAGGGCAGTCAGGCCCAGTACTTC,CSAGSPQGSQAQYF
TRBD1,TRBV10-3,.,TRBJ2-6,TGTGCCATCACCGACAGGGGCTCTGGGGCCAACGTCCTGACTTTC,CAITDRGSGANVLTF
.,TRBV3-1,.,TRBJ2-6,TGTGCCAGCAGCCCAACCACCAGGTCCACTGGGGCCAACGTCCTGACTTTC,CASSPTTRSTGANVLTF
.,TRBV11-2,few,TRBJ2-7,TGTGCCAGCAGCTCCGGCCGACAGTCTAACGAGCAGTACTTC,CASSSGRQSNEQYF
.,TRBV11-3,.,TRBJ2-7,TGTGCCAGCAGCTTACGGTCAGACTCCTACGAGCAGTACTTC,CASSLRSDSYEQYF